The T cell receptor (beta chain) under discussion was sequenced for a study of blood T cell repertoires in COVID-19. Germline assignment: CDR1 SGHRS and CDR2 YFSETQ. The CDR3 length is 14 residues. J gave up 3 bases and V 4 bases, and 4 bases lay outside the gene matches. This clone is a singleton in its sample. This CDR3 is also generated by other DNA sequences in the sample. Data came from immunoSEQ multiplex PCR; TCRdb stores just in-frame clones and leaves some out. This table holds some 250,000 clones, about four fifths found once. Sequencing was performed on peripheral blood. The chain is built from TRBV5-1 and TRBJ1-1; 9 nucleotides agree with TRBD1. The clonotype originates from an elderly woman with acute or convalescent COVID-19. The CDR3 DNA sequence: TGCGCCAGCAGCCGGGACAGGGCAGACACTGAAGCTTTCTTT. It encodes CASSRDRADTEAFF.